The 29 T cell receptor beta chains presented below share a single source sample, sequenced in a study of T cells in Graves' hyperthyroidism and ophthalmopathy. The source material, RNA transcripts, was used to amplify TCR beta CDR3 regions. HTBI primers drove first-round RT-PCR of the TCR CDR3. One entry per CDR3 protein results from TCRdb running MiXCR on the multiplex PCR reads. Of some 460,000 distinct CDR3 sequences listed, roughly 14% are singletons. The source material was blood. Receptor source: a woman younger than 30 with Graves' hyperthyroidism.

The chain combines TRBV7-3 with TRBJ2-7; perhaps TRBD2 as D (6 bases). Trimming took off 2 bases at V and 2 bases at J, with 13 bases between the two ends. The CDR3 has 15 amino acids. CDR1 is SGHTA, CDR2 FQGTGA, per germline. The CDR3 reads CASSLDGGITYEQYF. CDR3 in DNA: TGTGCCAGCAGCTTAGATGGAGGGATAACCTACGAGCAGTACTTC. Based on the CDR3 plus reference TRBV7-3 and TRBJ2-7, the full variable domain is GAGVSQTPSNKVTEKGKYVELRCDPISGHTALYWYRQSLGQGPEFLIYFQGTGAADDSGLPNDRFFAVRPEGSVSTLKIQRTERGDSAVYLCASSLDGGITYEQYFGPGTRLTVT.

Concerning this clonotype itself: Possible read error: a much larger clone is one base away. This chain joins TRBV2 and TRBJ1-4; D remains ambiguous. The CDR3 is 12 amino acids. Looked up from germline, CDR1 is SNHLY and CDR2 is FYNNEI. CDR3 residues: CASTRSNGKLFF. CDR3 bases: TGTGCCAGCACCAGGAGTAATGGAAAACTGTTTTTT.

This clonotype was seen repeatedly, ten times or more. V gene TRBV12-3 or TRBV12-4 combines with J gene TRBJ1-5, with a tentative D call TRBD1 (5 bases). V was trimmed by 5 bases and J by 7 bases, leaving 12 bases between them. The CDR3 is made up of 13 amino acids. The CDR3 spells CASSSGTYQPQHF. Here the CDR3 DNA reads TGTGCCAGCAGTAGCGGGACGTACCAGCCCCAGCATTTT.

This clonotype has only a few counts. CDR3 sequence reads: CASSLLDRGINQPQHF. DNA for the CDR3: TGTGCCAGCAGCTTACTTGACAGGGGGATCAATCAGCCCCAGCATTTT. The V call is TRBV7-8, the J call TRBJ1-5; 9 bases fit TRBD1. The CDR3 consists of 16 residues. With V trimmed by 2 bases and J by 3 bases, 5 bases remained unmatched. CDR1 and CDR2 (germline): SGHVS, FQNEAQ.

This clonotype was found many times. The V call is TRBV20-1, the J call TRBJ2-7; no clear D gene. V was clipped by 3 bases and J by 3 bases, with 15 bases between them. The germline CDR1 and CDR2 sequences are DFQATT and SNEGSKA (reference sequence). This CDR3 has 14 residues. For the CDR3, the DNA is TGCAGTGCTAGTGAGCCCCGTTCCTTCTACGAGCAGTACTTC. Its protein product is CSASEPRSFYEQYF.

This clonotype was observed many times. The V gene is TRBV11-2, the J gene TRBJ2-5; D gene uncertain. From germline, CDR1 is SGHAT and CDR2 FQNNGV. The CDR3 is 15 residues long. V was cut by 5 bases and J by 1 base, with 14 bases left in between. The CDR3 bases are TGTGCCAGCAGCGCCGTGGGCAGATTCCAAGAGACCCAGTACTTC. Translation gives CASSAVGRFQETQYF.

This clonotype was recorded many times. V is TRBV7-3 and J is TRBJ2-7; D possibly matches TRBD1 or TRBD2 (5 bases each). Trimming took off 1 base at V and 6 bases at J, with 13 bases between the two ends. The germline CDR1 and CDR2 sequences are SGHTA and FQGTGA. The length of the CDR3 is 14 residues. The CDR3 protein is CASSLNSGTGEQYF. Written as DNA, the CDR3 is TGTGCCAGCAGCTTAAATTCGGGGACGGGCGAGCAGTACTTC.

The chain links TRBV3-1 to TRBJ1-2, with D perhaps matching TRBD1 (6 bases). The CDR3 extends over 14 amino acids. The V end was cut by 6 bases, the J end by 5 bases, with 16 bases between. Germline V CDR1 and CDR2: LGHDT, YNNKEL (reference sequence). The CDR3 here is CASRSGEATYGYTF. In nucleotides, the CDR3 is TGTGCCAGCAGATCAGGGGAGGCTACGTATGGCTACACCTTC.

The rearrangement links TRBV5-4 to TRBJ2-6; D is unresolved. With 4 bases removed from V and 4 bases from J, the gap between germline ends came to 6 bases. Germline values: CDR1 SGHNT, CDR2 YYREEE (reference sequence). The CDR3 sequence is 13 residues long. The CDR3: CASSPVGANVLTF. The CDR3 region has the DNA TGTGCCAGCAGCCCGGTCGGGGCCAACGTCCTGACTTTC.

This clonotype came up many times. The V and J genes are TRBV19 and TRBJ2-7, with D possibly being TRBD1 or TRBD2 (5 bases each). Per germline, CDR1 LNHDA and CDR2 SQIVND (reference sequence). The CDR3 contains 11 residues. The V end was cut by 6 bases, the J end by 6 bases, with 9 bases between. CDR3 sequence reads: CASSRDAEQYF. The CDR3 DNA follows: TGTGCCAGTAGCCGGGACGCCGAGCAGTACTTC.

This clonotype turned up a few times. The CDR3 DNA is TGTGCCAGCAGTGCTGAGACTAGCGGGAGTAATGAGCAGTTCTTC. Translation: CASSAETSGSNEQFF. The chain uses TRBV6-1 and TRBJ2-1, with TRBD2 matching over 12 bases. The CDR3 is 15 residues long. Looked up from germline, CDR1 is MNHNS and CDR2 is SASEGT. Germline trimming cut 4 bases from V and 7 bases from J; bases unmatched to any gene: 5.

The chain joins TRBV7-9 to TRBJ2-7; D remains ambiguous. Trimming stripped 5 bases from V and 4 bases from J, with 12 bases between. CDR1 is SEHNR and CDR2 is FQNEAQ in the germline V gene (reference sequence). The CDR3 loop spans 13 amino acids. CDR3 loop: CASSPLTVYEQYF. CDR3 nucleotides: TGTGCCAGCAGCCCCCTCACGGTTTACGAGCAGTACTTC.

This clonotype has a count of ten or more. The rearrangement links TRBV6-1 to TRBJ1-2; possibly TRBD1 for D (6 bases). The CDR3 has 12 residues. Germline V lookup: CDR1 MNHNS, CDR2 SASEGT. The V and J ends lost 11 bases and 3 bases respectively, with 13 bases between them. The CDR3 loop is CALWAGDYGYTF. DNA of the CDR3: TGTGCCCTCTGGGCAGGGGACTATGGCTACACCTTC.

This clonotype came up many times. The CDR3 coding sequence is TGTGCTAGTGGGCTCGGGCATCCGGGAAACACCATATATTTT. As protein: CASGLGHPGNTIYF. The chain is built from TRBV12-5 and TRBJ1-3; D remains ambiguous. V was cut by 6 bases and J by 4 bases, with 13 bases left in between. The CDR3 is 14 amino acids. In germline, CDR1 is LGHNT, CDR2 FRNRAP.

At least ten counts were recorded for this clonotype. The junction and the germline gene differ at one end; a read error may be behind it. The genes are TRBV5-6 and TRBJ1-4; D uncertain. The V gene's germline CDR1 is SGHDT and CDR2 YYEEEE. The CDR3 has 13 amino acids. The CDR3 protein is CASSLGTNEKLFF. Here the CDR3 DNA reads TGCGCCAGCAGCTTGGGAACTAATGAAAAACTGTTTTTT.

There are many counts of this clonotype. The genes are TRBV7-6 and TRBJ2-7; TRBD1 matches 8 bases. Germline trimming cut 5 bases from V and 2 bases from J; bases unmatched to any gene: 11. Looked up from germline, CDR1 is SGHVS and CDR2 is FNYEAQ. There are 16 residues in the CDR3. The CDR3: CASSAGQGGVTYEQYF. The CDR3 coding sequence is TGTGCCAGCAGCGCCGGACAGGGTGGTGTAACCTACGAGCAGTACTTC. Full variable domain (remainder filled in from reference TRBV7-6 and TRBJ2-7): GAGVSQSPRYKVTKRGQDVALRCDPISGHVSLYWYRQALGQGPEFLTYFNYEAQQDKSGLPNDRFSAERPEGSISTLTIQRTEQRDSAMYRCASSAGQGGVTYEQYFGPGTRLTVT.

This clonotype has more than one count but fewer than ten. The chain carries TRBV6-2 or TRBV6-3 and TRBJ2-2; unclear D gene. V dropped 5 bases and J dropped 17 bases, with 15 bases sitting between them. Per the germline V gene, CDR1 is MNHEY and CDR2 is SVGEGT. This CDR3 contains 11 residues. The CDR3: CASSTGRSFFF. CDR3 nucleotides: TGTGCCAGCAGTACGGGCCGGAGCTTCTTTTTT.

A few counts support this clonotype. DNA for the CDR3: TGTGCCAGTAGTGCTGACAGGGGTTCCTACAATGAGCAGTTCTTC. Protein sequence: CASSADRGSYNEQFF. The gene calls are TRBV19 and TRBJ2-1; the match to TRBD1 covers 8 bases. V trimming: 5 bases; J trimming: 1 base; junction bases outside the gene matches: 4. The CDR3 totals 15 residues. Germline V gene sequence: CDR1 LNHDA, CDR2 SQIVND (reference sequence).

Many counts were recorded for this clonotype. The chain carries TRBV29-1 and TRBJ2-6; 14 positions agree with TRBD2. The V gene end was trimmed by 2 bases and the J gene end by 2 bases; junction bases not matched to a gene: 11. Germline CDR1 reads SQVTM; CDR2 reads ANQGSEA. The CDR3 runs to 20 residues. The CDR3 bases are TGCAGCGTTGAACATCCCGCCGGACTAGCGGGAGGTCCTGGGGCCAACGTCCTGACTTTC. This translates into CSVEHPAGLAGGPGANVLTF.

This clonotype was detected many times. The rearrangement joins TRBV10-3 to TRBJ2-7; the D gene is possibly TRBD2 (5 bases). The CDR3 loop spans 13 amino acids. The V gene lost 2 bases and the J gene lost 3 bases, with 8 bases spanning the gap. Looked up from germline, CDR1 is ENHRY and CDR2 is SYGVKD. The DNA for the CDR3 is TGTGCCATCAGTGAGAGAGCGGACTACGAGCAGTACTTC. Translating gives CAISERADYEQYF.

V usage is TRBV9 and J usage is TRBJ1-2; D possibly corresponds to TRBD1 (5 bases). Between the trimmed V and J ends, which lost 0 bases and 4 bases, there was a span of 10 bases. This CDR3 spans 14 amino acids. Germline V gives CDR1 SGDLS, CDR2 YYNGEE. This chain's CDR3 is CASSVDDSTYGYTF. DNA of the CDR3: TGTGCCAGCAGCGTAGATGACAGCACCTATGGCTACACCTTC. The entire variable domain, with the rest obtained from reference TRBV9 and TRBJ1-2, is as follows: DSGVTQTPKHLITATGQRVTLRCSPRSGDLSVYWYQQSLDQGLQFLIQYYNGEERAKGNILERFSAQQFPDLHSELNLSSLELGDSALYFCASSVDDSTYGYTFGSGTRLTVV.

This chain joins TRBV12-3 or TRBV12-4 and TRBJ1-1; D gene ambiguous. CDR3 length equals 16 residues. The V end lost 5 bases, the J end lost 0 bases, and 16 bases lay between the germline ends. The CDR3 spells CASSQPGGLMNTEAFF. In DNA, the CDR3 is TGTGCCAGCAGTCAACCAGGCGGCCTCATGAACACTGAAGCTTTCTTT.

On this clonotype itself: A read error may account for a junction end that differs from germline. The chain links TRBV20-1 to TRBJ2-5; 7 bases are a match to TRBD1. Germline assignment: CDR1 DFQATT and CDR2 SNEGSKA (reference sequence). This CDR3 is built from 15 residues. CDR3 protein: CSAGRATGLKEAQYF. The CDR3 nucleotides are TGCAGTGCTGGCCGAGCGACAGGGCTAAAAGAGGCCCAGTACTTC.

This clonotype was counted many times. The CDR3 loop is CSAGMSRQGNYGYTF. The CDR3 DNA is TGCAGTGCTGGCATGTCTCGACAGGGGAACTATGGCTACACCTTC. This rearrangement joins TRBV20-1 to TRBJ1-2; 8 bases are shared with TRBD1. Germline values: CDR1 DFQATT, CDR2 SNEGSKA (reference sequence). The CDR3 totals 15 residues. V was clipped by 5 bases and J by 2 bases; unmatched bases: 10.

The gene calls are TRBV10-3 and TRBJ2-4, with D perhaps TRBD2 (6 bases). The CDR3 length is 12 residues. CDR1 is ENHRY and CDR2 is SYGVKD in the germline V gene. The ends were cut back, 4 bases at V and 5 bases at J, with 6 bases in the middle. The DNA for the CDR3 is TGTGCCATCAGTGGGGGGGAAAACATTCAGTACTTC. This gives the protein CAISGGENIQYF.

This clonotype was observed many times. The rearrangement links TRBV6-6 to TRBJ1-2, with 12 bases identical to TRBD1. Germline CDR1 is MNHNY and CDR2 is SVGAGI (reference sequence). CDR3 length: 17 residues. V was clipped by 2 bases and J by 8 bases; unmatched bases: 12. Written as DNA, the CDR3 is TGTGCCAGCAGTTACCCGGTACCGGGACAGGGGGCGATGGGCTACACCTTC. It encodes CASSYPVPGQGAMGYTF.

This clonotype showed up just a few times. This chain connects TRBV18 to TRBJ2-7; 7 bases are shared with TRBD2. V lost 2 bases to trimming and J lost 6 bases; unmatched junction nucleotides: 7. CDR3 length: 14 amino acids. Germline loops: CDR1 KGHSH, CDR2 LQKENI. Here the CDR3 reads CASSPSGGASEQYF. The CDR3 DNA sequence: TGTGCCAGCTCACCATCGGGGGGAGCCAGCGAGCAGTACTTC.

This clonotype was picked up many times. J is TRBJ1-6 and V is TRBV11-3; TRBD1 matches at 8 bases. The CDR3 is 15 amino acids. V lost 6 bases and J lost 8; bases outside the gene matches: 9. CDR1 SGHNT and CDR2 YENEEA come from the germline V gene. The CDR3 loop is CASRAVTGDDSPLHF. CDR3 DNA: TGTGCCAGCAGGGCGGTGACAGGGGACGATTCACCCCTCCACTTT.

The V gene is TRBV30, the J gene TRBJ1-3; no definite D call. Looked up from germline, CDR1 is GTSNPN and CDR2 is SVGIG (reference sequence). With 2 bases removed from V and 0 bases from J, the gap between germline ends came to 8 bases. CDR3 size: 14 residues. This CDR3 is CAWSRAPSGNTIYF. DNA of the CDR3: TGTGCCTGGAGTCGGGCCCCCTCTGGAAACACCATATATTTT.